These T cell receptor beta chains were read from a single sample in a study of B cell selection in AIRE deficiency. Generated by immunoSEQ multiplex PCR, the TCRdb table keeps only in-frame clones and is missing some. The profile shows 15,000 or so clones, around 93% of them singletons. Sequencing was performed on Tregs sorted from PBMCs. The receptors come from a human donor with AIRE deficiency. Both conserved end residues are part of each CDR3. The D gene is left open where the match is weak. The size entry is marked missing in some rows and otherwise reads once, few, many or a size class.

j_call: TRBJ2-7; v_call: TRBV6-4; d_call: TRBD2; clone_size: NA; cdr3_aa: CASSRGLAPYEQYF; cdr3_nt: TGTGCCAGCAGCCGGGGACTAGCTCCCTACGAGCAGTACTTC
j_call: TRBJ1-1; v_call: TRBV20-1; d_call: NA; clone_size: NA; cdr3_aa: CSASEMTEAFF; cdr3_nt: TGCAGTGCTAGCGAGATGACTGAAGCTTTCTTT
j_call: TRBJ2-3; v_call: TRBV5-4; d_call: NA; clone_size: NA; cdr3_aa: CASSLAVSGGGTDTQYF; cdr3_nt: TGTGCCAGCAGCTTGGCCGTCTCTGGGGGCGGCACAGATACGCAGTATTTT
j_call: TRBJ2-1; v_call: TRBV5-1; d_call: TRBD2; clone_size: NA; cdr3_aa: CASSSLASSYNEQFF; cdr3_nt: TGCGCCAGCAGCTCACTAGCGAGCTCCTACAATGAGCAGTTCTTC
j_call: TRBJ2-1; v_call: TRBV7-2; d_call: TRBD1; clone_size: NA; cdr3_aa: CASSQGTGRGLSSYNEQFF; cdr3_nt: TGTGCCAGCAGCCAAGGGACAGGAAGGGGTTTAAGCTCCTACAATGAGCAGTTCTTC
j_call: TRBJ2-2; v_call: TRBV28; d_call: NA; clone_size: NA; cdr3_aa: CASSFFSRGYYTGELFF; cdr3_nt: TGTGCCAGCAGTTTTTTTTCACGGGGATACTACACCGGGGAGCTGTTTTTT
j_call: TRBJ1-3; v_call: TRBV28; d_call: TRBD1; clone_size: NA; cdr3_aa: CASSSHSGQQTTIYF; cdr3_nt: TGTGCCAGCAGTTCGCACTCGGGACAGCAGACCACCATATATTTT
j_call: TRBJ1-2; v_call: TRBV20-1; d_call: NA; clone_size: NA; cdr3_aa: CSARGGTGYTF; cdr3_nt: TGCAGTGCTAGAGGGGGGACGGGCTACACCTTC
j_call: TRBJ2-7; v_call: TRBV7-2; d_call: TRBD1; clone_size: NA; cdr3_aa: CASSPHGQGSYEQYF; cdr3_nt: TGTGCCAGCAGCCCCCATGGACAGGGGTCCTACGAGCAGTACTTC
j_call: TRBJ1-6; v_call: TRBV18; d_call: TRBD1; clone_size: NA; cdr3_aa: CASSPPPGQYPSTLHF; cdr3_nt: TGTGCCAGCTCACCACCCCCGGGACAGTATCCTTCAACCCTCCACTTT
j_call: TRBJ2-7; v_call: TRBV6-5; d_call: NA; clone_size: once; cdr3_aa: CASSYSLKYEQYF; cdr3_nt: TGTGCCAGCAGTTACTCTCTTAAATACGAGCAGTACTTC
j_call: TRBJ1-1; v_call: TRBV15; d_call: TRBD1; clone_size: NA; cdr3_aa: CATSTPRGQASEAFF; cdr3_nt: TGTGCCACCAGCACGCCGAGGGGACAGGCATCTGAAGCTTTCTTT
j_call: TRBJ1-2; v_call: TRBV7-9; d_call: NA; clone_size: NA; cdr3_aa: CASTNVGTGYTF; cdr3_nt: TGTGCCAGCACCAATGTGGGGACTGGCTACACCTTC
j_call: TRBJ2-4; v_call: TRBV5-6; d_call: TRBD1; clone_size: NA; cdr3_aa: CASSSVGQGKNIQYF; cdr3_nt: TGTGCCAGCAGCTCAGTAGGACAGGGCAAAAACATTCAGTACTTC
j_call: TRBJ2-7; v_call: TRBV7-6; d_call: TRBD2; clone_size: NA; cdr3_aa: CASSLASGSYEQYF; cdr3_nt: TGTGCCAGCAGCTTAGCTAGCGGGAGTTACGAGCAGTACTTC
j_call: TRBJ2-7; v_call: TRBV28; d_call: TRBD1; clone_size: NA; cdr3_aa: CASRPGTGPYEQYF; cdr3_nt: TGTGCCAGCAGGCCCGGGACAGGGCCCTACGAGCAGTACTTC
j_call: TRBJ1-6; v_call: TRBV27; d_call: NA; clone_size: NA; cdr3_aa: CASKGGDGSYNSPLHF; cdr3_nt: TGTGCCAGCAAGGGAGGGGATGGCTCCTATAATTCACCCCTCCACTTT
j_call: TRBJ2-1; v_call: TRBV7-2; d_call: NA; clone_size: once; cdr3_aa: CASSLGVTRGNEQFF; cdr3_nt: TGTGCCAGCAGCTTAGGGGTGACTAGAGGCAATGAGCAGTTCTTC
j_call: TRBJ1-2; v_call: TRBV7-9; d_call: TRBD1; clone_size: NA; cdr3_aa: CASSSHTMTGLYGYTF; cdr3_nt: TGTGCCAGCAGCTCCCACACTATGACAGGGCTCTATGGCTACACCTTC
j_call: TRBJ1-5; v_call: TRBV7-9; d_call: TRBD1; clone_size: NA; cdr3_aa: CASSPDRAHQPQHF; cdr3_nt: TGTGCCAGCAGCCCAGACAGGGCGCATCAGCCCCAGCATTTT
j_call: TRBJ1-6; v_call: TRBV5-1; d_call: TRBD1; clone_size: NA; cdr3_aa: CASSGGQINSPLHF; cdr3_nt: TGCGCCAGCAGTGGGGGACAGATTAATTCACCCCTCCACTTT
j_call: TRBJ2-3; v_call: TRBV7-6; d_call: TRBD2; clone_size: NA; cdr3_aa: CASSLALTSGRQYF; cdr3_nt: TGTGCCAGCAGCTTAGCCCTGACTAGCGGCAGGCAGTATTTT
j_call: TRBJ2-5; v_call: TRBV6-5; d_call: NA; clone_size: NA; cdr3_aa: CASSKEETQYF; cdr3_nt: TGTGCCAGCAGTAAGGAAGAGACCCAGTACTTC
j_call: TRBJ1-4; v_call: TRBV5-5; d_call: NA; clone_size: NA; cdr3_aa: CASSHHRDEKLFF; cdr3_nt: TGTGCCAGCAGCCATCACAGGGATGAAAAACTGTTTTTT
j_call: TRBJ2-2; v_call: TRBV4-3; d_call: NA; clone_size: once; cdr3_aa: CASSHPRGSGELFF; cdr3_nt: TGCGCCAGCAGCCACCCAAGGGGGAGCGGGGAGCTGTTTTTT
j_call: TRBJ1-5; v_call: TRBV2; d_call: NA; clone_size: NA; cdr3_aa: CASSNGLDQPQHF; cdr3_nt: TGTGCCAGCAGCAACGGACTCGATCAGCCCCAGCATTTT
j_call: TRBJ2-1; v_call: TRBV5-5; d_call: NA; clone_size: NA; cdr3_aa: CASSPGTQQFF; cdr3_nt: TGTGCCAGCAGCCCCGGGACCCAGCAGTTCTTC
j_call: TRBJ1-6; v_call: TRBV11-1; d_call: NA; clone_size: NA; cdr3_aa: CASSNQRRGTAPLHF; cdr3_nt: TGTGCCAGCAGCAACCAGCGTAGGGGCACGGCACCCCTCCACTTT
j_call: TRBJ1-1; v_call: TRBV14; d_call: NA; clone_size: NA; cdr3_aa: CASSQVGYGLNTEAFF; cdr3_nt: TGTGCCAGCAGCCAAGTGGGGTATGGACTGAACACTGAAGCTTTCTTT
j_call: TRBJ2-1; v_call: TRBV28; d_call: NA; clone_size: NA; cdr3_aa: CASSLNFHEQFF; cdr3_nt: TGTGCCAGCAGTTTGAATTTCCATGAGCAGTTCTTC
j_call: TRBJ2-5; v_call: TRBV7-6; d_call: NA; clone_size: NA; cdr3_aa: CASSLVRGETQYF; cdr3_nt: TGTGCCAGCAGCTTAGTACGGGGAGAGACCCAGTACTTC
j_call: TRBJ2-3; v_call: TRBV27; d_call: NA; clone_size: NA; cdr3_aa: CASSITPDTQYF; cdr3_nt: TGTGCCAGCAGTATAACCCCAGATACGCAGTATTTT